A selection of T cell receptor beta chains follows, all from one sample in a study of blood T cell repertoires in COVID-19. The assay was immunoSEQ multiplex PCR, and TCRdb's table has in-frame clones only and misses some. The data show 98,000 or so clones, 82% seen once. The sequencing sample was made of peripheral blood. These TCRs come from a man between 60 and 70 years old with acute or convalescent COVID-19. CDR3s include the opening cysteine and the closing phenylalanine or tryptophan. A D gene is named only where the DNA matches it firmly. Where a row states a size, it is once, few, many or the class of an expanded clone; other rows omit it.

j_call | clone_size | v_call | d_call | cdr3_aa | cdr3_nt
TRBJ2-1 | . | TRBV7-7 | TRBD1 | CASSLGGQGVLPNNEQFF | TGTGCTAGCAGCTTAGGGGGACAGGGGGTCCTTCCAAACAATGAGCAGTTCTTC
TRBJ1-3 | once | TRBV7-9 | . | CASSLAPGSSGNTIYF | TGTGCCAGCAGCTTAGCGCCAGGTTCCTCTGGAAACACCATATATTTT
TRBJ2-1 | . | TRBV2 | TRBD2 | CASESGRGGYEQFF | TGTGCCAGCGAGTCGGGCCGCGGGGGGTATGAGCAGTTCTTC
TRBJ2-1 | . | TRBV6-5 | . | CASSPRISPIGEQFF | TGTGCCAGCAGCCCCCGAATTAGCCCAATTGGTGAGCAGTTCTTC
TRBJ1-4 | . | TRBV2 | . | CASSEDTSTNEKLFF | TGTGCCAGCAGTGAGGACACCTCAACTAATGAAAAACTGTTTTTT
TRBJ2-3 | . | TRBV7-9 | TRBD2 | CASSPGTSATDTQYF | TGTGCCAGCAGCCCCGGGACTAGCGCCACAGATACGCAGTATTTT
TRBJ1-1 | . | TRBV18 | TRBD1 | CASSLLQGANTEAFF | TGTGCCAGCTCACTTCTACAGGGGGCGAACACTGAAGCTTTCTTT
TRBJ1-6 | once | TRBV11-2 | TRBD1 | CASSLTGTGGSDSPLHF | TGTGCCAGCAGCTTAACCGGGACAGGGGGATCGGATTCACCCCTCCACTTT
TRBJ1-4 | once | TRBV19 | . | CASSRVLATNEKLFF | TGTGCCAGTAGTCGGGTCCTCGCAACTAATGAAAAACTGTTTTTT
TRBJ2-3 | . | TRBV5-1 | . | CASSPKGPTSAVLSADTQYF | TGCGCCAGCAGCCCCAAGGGGCCGACTAGTGCAGTACTTTCCGCAGATACGCAGTATTTT
TRBJ2-3 | . | TRBV7-8 | . | CASSLASGGKDTQYF | TGTGCCAGCAGCTTAGCATCAGGGGGGAAAGATACGCAGTATTTT
TRBJ1-1 | . | TRBV4-1 | . | CASSQEGHLNTEAFF | TGCGCCAGCAGCCAAGAGGGACACCTGAACACTGAAGCTTTCTTT
TRBJ1-5 | . | TRBV19 | . | CASSIGGGHNQPQHF | TGTGCCAGTAGTATTGGGGGGGGGCACAATCAGCCCCAGCATTTT
TRBJ2-3 | . | TRBV5-6 | TRBD2 | CASSLPTSGASGTQYF | TGTGCCAGCAGCTTGCCGACTAGCGGGGCCTCCGGTACGCAGTATTTT
TRBJ1-5 | . | TRBV3-1/TRBV3-2 | . | CASSHSGDQPQHF | TGTGCCAGCAGCCATTCAGGGGATCAGCCCCAGCATTTT
TRBJ2-1 | . | TRBV3-1/TRBV3-2 | . | CASSQLVEQFF | TGTGCCAGCAGCCAACTAGTGGAGCAGTTCTTC
TRBJ2-3 | . | TRBV14 | . | CASSQVRWYTDTQYF | TGTGCCAGCAGCCAAGTCCGGTGGTACACAGATACGCAGTATTTT
TRBJ2-3 | . | TRBV15 | . | CATSRPARLDTQYF | TGTGCCACCAGCAGACCCGCTAGACTAGATACGCAGTATTTT
TRBJ2-3 | . | TRBV2 | TRBD2 | CASSSHRAGGKDTQYF | TGTGCCAGCAGTTCCCATCGAGCGGGAGGGAAGGATACGCAGTATTTT
TRBJ1-5 | . | TRBV30 | . | CAWSMQGNQPQHF | TGTGCCTGGAGTATGCAGGGTAATCAGCCCCAGCATTTT
TRBJ1-1 | . | TRBV28 | TRBD1 | CASRMTGPRSEAFF | TGTGCCAGCAGGATGACAGGGCCTCGGTCTGAAGCTTTCTTT
TRBJ2-2 | . | TRBV7-2 | TRBD2 | CASSFGTSGHTGELFF | TGTGCCAGCAGCTTTGGGACTAGCGGACACACCGGGGAGCTGTTTTTT